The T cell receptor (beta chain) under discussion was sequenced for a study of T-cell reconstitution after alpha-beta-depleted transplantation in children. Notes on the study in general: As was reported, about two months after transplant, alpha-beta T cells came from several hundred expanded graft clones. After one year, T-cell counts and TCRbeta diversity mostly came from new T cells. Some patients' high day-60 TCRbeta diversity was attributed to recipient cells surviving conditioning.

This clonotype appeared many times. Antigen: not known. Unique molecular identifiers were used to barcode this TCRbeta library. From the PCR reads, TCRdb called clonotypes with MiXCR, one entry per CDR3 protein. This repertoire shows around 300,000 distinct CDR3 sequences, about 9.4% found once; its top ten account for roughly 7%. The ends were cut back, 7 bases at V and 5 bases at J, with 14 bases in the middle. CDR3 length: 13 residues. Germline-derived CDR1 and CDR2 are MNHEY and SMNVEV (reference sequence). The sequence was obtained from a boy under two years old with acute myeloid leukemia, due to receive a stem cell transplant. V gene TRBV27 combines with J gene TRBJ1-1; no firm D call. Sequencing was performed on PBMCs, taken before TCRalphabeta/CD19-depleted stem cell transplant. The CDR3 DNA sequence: TGTGCCAGCATGCGACACATAGGGACTGAAGCTTTCTTT. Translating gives CASMRHIGTEAFF.